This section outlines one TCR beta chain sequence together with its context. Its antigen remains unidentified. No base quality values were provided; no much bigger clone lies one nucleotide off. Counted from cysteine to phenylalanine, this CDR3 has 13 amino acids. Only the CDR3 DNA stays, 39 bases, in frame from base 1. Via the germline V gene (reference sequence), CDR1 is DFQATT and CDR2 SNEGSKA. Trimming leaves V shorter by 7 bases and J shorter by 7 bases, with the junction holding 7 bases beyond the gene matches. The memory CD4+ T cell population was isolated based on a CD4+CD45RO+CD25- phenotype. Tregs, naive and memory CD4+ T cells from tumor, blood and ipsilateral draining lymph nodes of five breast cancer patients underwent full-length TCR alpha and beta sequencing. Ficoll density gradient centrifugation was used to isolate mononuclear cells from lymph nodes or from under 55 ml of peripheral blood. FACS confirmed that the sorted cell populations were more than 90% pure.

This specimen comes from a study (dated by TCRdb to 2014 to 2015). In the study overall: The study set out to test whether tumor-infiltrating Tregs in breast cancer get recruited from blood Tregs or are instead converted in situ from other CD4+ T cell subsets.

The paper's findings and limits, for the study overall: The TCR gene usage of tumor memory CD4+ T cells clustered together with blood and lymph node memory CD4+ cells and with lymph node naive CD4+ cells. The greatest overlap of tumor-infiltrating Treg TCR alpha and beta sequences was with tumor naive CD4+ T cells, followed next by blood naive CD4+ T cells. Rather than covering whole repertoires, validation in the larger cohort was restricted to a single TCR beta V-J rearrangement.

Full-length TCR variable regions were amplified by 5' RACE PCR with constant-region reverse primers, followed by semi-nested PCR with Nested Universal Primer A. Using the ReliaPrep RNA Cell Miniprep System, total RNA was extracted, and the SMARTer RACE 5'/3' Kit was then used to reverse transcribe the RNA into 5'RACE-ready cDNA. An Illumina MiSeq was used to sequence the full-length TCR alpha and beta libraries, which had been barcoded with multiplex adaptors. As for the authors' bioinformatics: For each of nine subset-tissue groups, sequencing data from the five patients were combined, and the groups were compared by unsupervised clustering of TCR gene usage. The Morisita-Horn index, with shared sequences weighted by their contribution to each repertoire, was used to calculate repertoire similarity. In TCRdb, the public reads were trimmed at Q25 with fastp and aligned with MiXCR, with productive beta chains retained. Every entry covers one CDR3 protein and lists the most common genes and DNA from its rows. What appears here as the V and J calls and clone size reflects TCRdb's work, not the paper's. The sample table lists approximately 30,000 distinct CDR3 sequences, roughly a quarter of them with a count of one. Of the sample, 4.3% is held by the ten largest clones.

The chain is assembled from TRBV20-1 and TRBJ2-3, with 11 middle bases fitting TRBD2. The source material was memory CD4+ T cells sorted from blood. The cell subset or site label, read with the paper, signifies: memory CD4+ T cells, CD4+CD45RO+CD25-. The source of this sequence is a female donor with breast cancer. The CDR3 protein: CSGVAGGANTQYF. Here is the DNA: TGCAGTGGTGTAGCGGGGGGGGCAAATACGCAGTATTTT.